The 14 T cell receptor beta chains listed next were all sequenced from one sample in a study of regulatory T cells in long-lasting Graves disease. Investigators prepared the TCR beta libraries by applying iRepertoire HTBI primers and Arm-PCR of CDR3 regions. TCRdb called the multiplex PCR reads again in MiXCR, with one record for every CDR3 protein. The sample contains 400,000 to 500,000 distinct CDR3 sequences, 20% to 25% of which appear only once. The time point: persistent/refractory GD, antithyroid drugs over 5 years with positive TRAb. Extracted PBMC RNA gave rise to the TCR library. Specimen: peripheral blood mononuclear cells (PBMCs), collected when the disease was refractory, from a patient treated with antithyroid drugs. These receptors were obtained from a female donor with Graves disease.

This clonotype was detected many times. The chain uses TRBV6-1 and TRBJ1-5; the D is unclear. CDR3 length equals 13 residues. The germline V and J ends were trimmed by 4 bases and 7 bases, with 11 bases remaining between them. Germline V gene data show CDR1 as MNHNS and CDR2 as SASEGT. The CDR3 DNA reads as TGTGCCAGCAGTGCGGCGCGCGGCCAGCCCCAGCATTTT. Translated, it gives CASSAARGQPQHF.

This clonotype was seen repeatedly, ten times or more. This chain connects TRBV28 to TRBJ2-6; TRBD1 agrees at 7 bases. The V gene's germline CDR1 is MDHEN and CDR2 SYDVKM. With 4 bases clipped from V and 3 bases from J, the junction kept 6 bases outside the gene matches. The CDR3 totals 16 residues. The CDR3 sequence: CASSSEGAGGANVLTF. The CDR3 nucleotides are TGTGCCAGCAGTTCCGAGGGGGCTGGTGGGGCCAACGTCCTGACTTTC.

This clonotype was counted ten times or more. The J gene is TRBJ2-5, the V gene TRBV7-2; the D gene is possibly TRBD2 (6 bases). Looked up from germline, CDR1 is SGHTA and CDR2 is FQGNSA. The V end was cut by 5 bases, the J end by 5 bases, with 12 bases between. The CDR3 sequence is 13 residues long. This CDR3 reads CASSPVRGETQYF. As DNA, the CDR3 is TGTGCCAGCAGCCCCGTCCGGGGGGAGACCCAGTACTTC. The variable domain in full, with the rest retrieved from reference TRBV7-2 and TRBJ2-5, is GAGVSQSPSNKVTEKGKDVELRCDPISGHTALYWYRQSLGQGLEFLIYFQGNSAPDKSGLPSDRFSAERTGGSVSTLTIQRTQQEDSAVYLCASSPVRGETQYFGPGTRLLVL.

The chain couples TRBV2 to TRBJ2-1; D possibly corresponds to TRBD2 (5 bases). CDR1 is SNHLY, CDR2 FYNNEI, per germline. The CDR3 consists of 13 residues. V lost 3 bases to trimming and J lost 7 bases, with 10 bases between them. CDR3 in DNA: TGTGCCAGCAGTGATCGGGGTCATAATGAGCAGTTCTTC. Its translation: CASSDRGHNEQFF.

In its sample, this clonotype was seen many times. V and J are TRBV7-9 and TRBJ1-1; D is unclear. Germline-derived CDR1 and CDR2 are SEHNR and FQNEAQ (reference sequence). V was shortened by 9 bases and J by 7 bases, with 24 bases between the two germline ends. The CDR3 sequence is 15 residues long. CDR3 DNA: TGTGCCAGTAGATCGAACAAAGCCGAATACAGTGAAGCTTTCTTT. It yields the protein CASRSNKAEYSEAFF.

This chain connects TRBV4-2 to TRBJ2-5; TRBD2 might be the D (5 bases). The germline V gene encodes CDR1 LGHNA and CDR2 YNFKEQ. There are 16 residues in the CDR3. Trimming pared 4 bases from V and 5 bases from J, leaving 20 bases between. This CDR3 is CASSPASRRDRETQYF. The CDR3 coding sequence is TGTGCCAGCAGCCCAGCAAGTCGACGGGATAGGGAGACCCAGTACTTC.

The chain uses TRBV5-1 and TRBJ2-4; D unresolved. This CDR3 has 13 residues. The V gene's germline CDR1 is SGHRS and CDR2 YFSETQ. V shed 1 base and J shed 5 bases, with 7 bases lying between them. The chain's CDR3 is CASSLSGQNIQYF. The CDR3 DNA reads TGCGCCAGCAGCTTGTCAGGCCAAAACATTCAGTACTTC.

This clonotype was counted ten times or more. V usage is TRBV28 and J usage is TRBJ1-1, with a weak D call TRBD1 (5 bases). Germline V CDR1 and CDR2: MDHEN, SYDVKM. The CDR3 spans 13 residues. V shed 11 bases and J shed 4 bases, with 17 bases lying between them. This CDR3 reads CAGTKRDGTEAFF. For the CDR3, the DNA is TGTGCCGGGACGAAGCGGGATGGCACTGAAGCTTTCTTT.

This clonotype was recorded at least ten times. The chain uses TRBV6-5 and TRBJ1-4; D call uncertain. Trimming removed 0 bases from V and 5 bases from J, with 7 bases in between. Per the germline V gene, CDR1 is MNHEY and CDR2 is SVGAGI. CDR3 length: 14 amino acids. CDR3 sequence: CASSYSSGNEKLFF. In nucleotides, the CDR3 is TGTGCCAGCAGTTACTCCTCCGGAAATGAAAAACTGTTTTTT.

In its sample, this clonotype was seen a few times. The CDR3 DNA reads TGTGCCAGCAGCCGCGGAAACTACGAGCAGTACTTC. It codes for CASSRGNYEQYF. The chain is built from TRBV7-9 and TRBJ2-7; D remains unclear. The V end was cut by 5 bases, the J end by 3 bases, with 8 bases between. CDR3 length: 12 amino acids. Germline assignment: CDR1 SEHNR and CDR2 FQNEAQ (reference sequence).

This clonotype occurred many times. The CDR3 spells CASSQGTNYGYTF. The CDR3 DNA is TGTGCCAGCAGTCAAGGAACGAACTATGGCTACACCTTC. V and J are TRBV5-4 and TRBJ1-2; D unclear. Germline loops: CDR1 SGHNT, CDR2 YYREEE (reference sequence). This CDR3 contains 13 residues. Trimming left V 5 bases short and J 2 bases short, with 10 bases between.

This clonotype was observed at least ten times. This chain connects TRBV11-1 to TRBJ2-2, with TRBD1 matching 7 bases. After removal of 8 bases from V and 0 bases from J, the junction contained 6 bases not matched to a gene. In germline, CDR1 is SGHAT, CDR2 FQDESV (reference sequence). The CDR3 spans 15 residues. The CDR3 DNA reads TGTGCCAGCGGCCGGGACAGCGCGAACACCGGGGAGCTGTTTTTT. Translated: CASGRDSANTGELFF.

This clonotype has just one count. J is TRBJ2-1 and V is TRBV10-1; D is perhaps TRBD1 or TRBD2 (5 bases each). This CDR3 spans 16 amino acids. The V gene's germline CDR1 is WNHNN and CDR2 SYGVQD (reference sequence). Trimming left V 2 bases short and J 4 bases short, with 15 bases between. CDR3 loop: CASSEAIARGYNEQFF. The CDR3, as DNA: TGCGCCAGCAGTGAGGCTATAGCGAGGGGATACAATGAGCAGTTCTTC.

As regards this clonotype: Possible read error: a much larger clone is one base away. The rearrangement links TRBV28 to TRBJ2-2; D may be TRBD2 (6 bases). This CDR3 comprises 15 residues. Germline CDR1 and CDR2: MDHEN and SYDVKM. CDR3 coding DNA: TGTGCCAGCAGGTACGGCGGGACCAACACCGGGGGGCTGTTTTTT. Its protein is CASRYGGTNTGGLFF.